Each of the 4 T cell receptor beta chains below was sequenced from the same sample in a study of T cells in Graves' hyperthyroidism and ophthalmopathy. Regions amplified from RNA transcripts were the TCR beta CDR3 regions. Initially, a first-round RT-PCR of the TCR CDR3 employed the HTBI primer set. TCRdb itself ran the multiplex PCR reads through MiXCR, one entry per CDR3 protein. The sample lists hundreds of thousands of distinct CDR3 sequences, roughly 14% occurring once. The sequencing sample was made of blood. The receptors stem from a woman between 45 and 65 years old with Graves' ophthalmopathy.

This clonotype was counted at least ten times. The chain joins TRBV27 to TRBJ2-1, with D perhaps matching TRBD2 (5 bases). Trimming shortened V by 1 base and J by 8 bases, and 21 bases separated the two germline ends. Germline CDR1 reads MNHEY; CDR2 reads SMNVEV (reference sequence). CDR3 length equals 17 residues. In DNA form, the CDR3 reads TGTGCCAGCAGTTTATATGAGGGATTAGTTCTTGGCGATGAGCAGTTCTTC. Residues: CASSLYEGLVLGDEQFF.

This clonotype was observed at least ten times. This chain uses TRBV28 with TRBJ2-7, with D perhaps TRBD1 (5 bases). V was trimmed by 4 bases and J by 7 bases, leaving 23 bases between them. The CDR3 length is 16 residues. Germline CDR1 reads MDHEN; CDR2 reads SYDVKM. The CDR3 DNA sequence: TGTGCCAGCAGTTCCCCCGGCGGACACGGGTCTTGGGAGCAGTACTTC. It is translated as CASSSPGGHGSWEQYF.

Here the CDR3 reads CASTPWGVENTEAFF. Written as DNA, the CDR3 is TGTGCCAGTACCCCTTGGGGGGTTGAGAACACTGAAGCTTTCTTT. The V call is TRBV19, the J call TRBJ1-1, with a possible D match to TRBD1 (5 bases). Looked up from germline, CDR1 is LNHDA and CDR2 is SQIVND (reference sequence). Trimming cost V 7 bases and J 1 base, with 16 bases left between them. The CDR3 sequence is 15 residues long.

This clonotype was picked up many times. This chain connects TRBV19 to TRBJ1-1; D is ambiguous. V was trimmed by 3 bases and J by 0 bases, leaving 8 bases between them. This CDR3 comprises 14 residues. Germline CDR1 is LNHDA and CDR2 is SQIVND (reference sequence). The CDR3 spells CASSIKAMNTEAFF. The CDR3 nucleotides are TGTGCCAGTAGTATTAAGGCAATGAACACTGAAGCTTTCTTT.